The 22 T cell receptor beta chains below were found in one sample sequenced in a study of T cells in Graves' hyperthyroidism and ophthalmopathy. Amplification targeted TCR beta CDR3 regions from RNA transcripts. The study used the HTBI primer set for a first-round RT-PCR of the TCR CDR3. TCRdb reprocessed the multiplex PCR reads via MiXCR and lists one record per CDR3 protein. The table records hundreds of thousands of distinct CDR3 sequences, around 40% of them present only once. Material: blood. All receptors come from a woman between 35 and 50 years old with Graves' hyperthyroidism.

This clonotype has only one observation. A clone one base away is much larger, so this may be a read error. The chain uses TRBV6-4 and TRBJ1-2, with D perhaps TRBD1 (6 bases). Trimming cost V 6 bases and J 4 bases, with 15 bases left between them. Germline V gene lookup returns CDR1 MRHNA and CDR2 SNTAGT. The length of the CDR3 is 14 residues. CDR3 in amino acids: CASSRGTTSYGYTF. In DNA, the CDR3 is TGTGCCAGCAGCCGAGGGACAACCAGCTATGGCTACACCTTC.

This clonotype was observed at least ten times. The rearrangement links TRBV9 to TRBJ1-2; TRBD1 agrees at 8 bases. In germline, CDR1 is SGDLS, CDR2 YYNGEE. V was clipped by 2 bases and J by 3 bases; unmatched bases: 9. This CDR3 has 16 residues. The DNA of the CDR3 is TGTGCCAGCAGCGTCGACAGGGGCAGGTCTGACTATGGCTACACCTTC. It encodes CASSVDRGRSDYGYTF.

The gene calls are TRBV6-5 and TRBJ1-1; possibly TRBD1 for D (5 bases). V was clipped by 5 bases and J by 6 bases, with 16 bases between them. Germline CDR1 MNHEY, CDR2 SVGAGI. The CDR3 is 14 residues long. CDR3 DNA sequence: TGTGCCAGCAGTCCCAGCGGTAGCAGGGCTGAAGCTTTCTTT. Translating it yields CASSPSGSRAEAFF.

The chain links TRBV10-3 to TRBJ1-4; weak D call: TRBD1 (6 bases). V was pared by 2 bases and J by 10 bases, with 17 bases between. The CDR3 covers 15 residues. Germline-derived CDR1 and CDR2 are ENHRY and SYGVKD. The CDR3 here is CAISEARGTEGKLFF. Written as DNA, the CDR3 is TGTGCCATCAGTGAGGCCAGGGGCACCGAGGGAAAACTGTTTTTT.

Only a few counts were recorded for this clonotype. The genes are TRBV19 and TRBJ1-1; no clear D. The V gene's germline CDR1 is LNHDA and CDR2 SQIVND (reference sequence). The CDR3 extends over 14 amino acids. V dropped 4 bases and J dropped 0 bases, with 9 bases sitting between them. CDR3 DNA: TGTGCCAGTAGTAAGGCGACTTTGAACACTGAAGCTTTCTTT. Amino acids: CASSKATLNTEAFF.

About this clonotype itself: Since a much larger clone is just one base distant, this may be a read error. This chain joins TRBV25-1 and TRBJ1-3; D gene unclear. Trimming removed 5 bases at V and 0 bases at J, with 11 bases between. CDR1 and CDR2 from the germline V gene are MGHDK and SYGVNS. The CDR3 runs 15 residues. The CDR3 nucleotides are TGTGCCAGCAGTTCTCAGCCGCGCTCTGGAAACACCATATATTTT. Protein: CASSSQPRSGNTIYF. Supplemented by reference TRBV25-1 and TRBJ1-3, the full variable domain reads EADIYQTPRYLVIGTGKKITLECSQTMGHDKMYWYQQDPGMELHLIHYSYGVNSTEKGDLSSESTVSRIRTEHFPLTLESARPSHTSQYLCASSSQPRSGNTIYFGEGSWLTVV.

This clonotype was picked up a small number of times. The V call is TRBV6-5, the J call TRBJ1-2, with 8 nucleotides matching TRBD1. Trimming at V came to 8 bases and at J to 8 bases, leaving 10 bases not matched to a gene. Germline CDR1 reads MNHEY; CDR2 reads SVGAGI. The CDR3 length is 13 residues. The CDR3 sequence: CASRQETGVGYTF. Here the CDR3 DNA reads TGTGCCAGCCGTCAAGAGACAGGGGTCGGCTACACCTTC.

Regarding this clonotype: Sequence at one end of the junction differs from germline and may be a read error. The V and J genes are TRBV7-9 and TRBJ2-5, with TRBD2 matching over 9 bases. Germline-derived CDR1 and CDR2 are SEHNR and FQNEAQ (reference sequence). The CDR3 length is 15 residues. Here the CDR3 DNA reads TGTGCCGGCAGCCCGACTAGCGCGGGGGGGGAGACCCAGTACTTC. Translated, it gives CAGSPTSAGGETQYF.

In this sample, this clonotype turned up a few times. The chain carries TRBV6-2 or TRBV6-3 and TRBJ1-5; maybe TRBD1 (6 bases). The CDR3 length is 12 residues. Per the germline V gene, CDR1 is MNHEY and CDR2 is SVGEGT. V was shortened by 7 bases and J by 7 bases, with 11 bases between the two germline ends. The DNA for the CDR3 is TGTGCCAGCACGAGGGGGGGACAGCCCCAGCATTTT. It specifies CASTRGGQPQHF.

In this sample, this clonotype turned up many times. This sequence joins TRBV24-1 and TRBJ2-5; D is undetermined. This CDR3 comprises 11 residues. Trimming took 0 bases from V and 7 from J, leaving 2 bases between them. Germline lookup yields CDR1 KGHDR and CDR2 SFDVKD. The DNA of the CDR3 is TGTGCCACCAGTGATTTGTGGACCCAGTACTTC. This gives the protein CATSDLWTQYF.

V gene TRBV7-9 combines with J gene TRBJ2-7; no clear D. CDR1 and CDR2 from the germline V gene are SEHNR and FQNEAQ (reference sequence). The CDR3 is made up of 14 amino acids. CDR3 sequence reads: CARTPPNRGYEQYF. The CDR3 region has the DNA TGTGCTAGAACCCCACCGAATCGAGGCTACGAGCAGTACTTC.

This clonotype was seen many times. The CDR3 loop is CSVVSGRSHETQYF. The CDR3 DNA reads as TGCAGCGTTGTATCCGGCAGATCCCATGAGACCCAGTACTTC. The chain employs TRBV29-1 and TRBJ2-5; D is ambiguous. CDR1 SQVTM and CDR2 ANQGSEA come from the germline V gene. Trimming removed 4 bases at V and 5 bases at J, with 17 bases between. This CDR3 spans 14 amino acids.

The CDR3: CSASTSGGRMQGFEETQYF. The CDR3 DNA follows: TGCAGTGCTAGTACCAGTGGGGGGAGAATGCAGGGGTTCGAAGAGACCCAGTACTTC. The chain uses TRBV20-1 and TRBJ2-5; D may match TRBD1 or TRBD2 (6 bases each). This CDR3 is built from 19 residues. Germline V gene lookup returns CDR1 DFQATT and CDR2 SNEGSKA (reference sequence). The V end lost 3 bases, the J end lost 3 bases, and 29 bases lay between the germline ends.

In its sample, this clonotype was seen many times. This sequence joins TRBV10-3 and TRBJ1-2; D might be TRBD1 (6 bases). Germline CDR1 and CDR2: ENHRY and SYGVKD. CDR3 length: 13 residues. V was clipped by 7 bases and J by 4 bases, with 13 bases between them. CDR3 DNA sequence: TGTGCCATCACCCCGACAGGCTCCTATGGCTACACCTTC. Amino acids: CAITPTGSYGYTF.

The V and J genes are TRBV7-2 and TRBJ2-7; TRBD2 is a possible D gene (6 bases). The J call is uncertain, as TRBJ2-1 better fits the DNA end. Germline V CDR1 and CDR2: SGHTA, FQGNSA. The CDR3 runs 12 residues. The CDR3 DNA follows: TGTGCCAGCACCTCGGAGGGGCATGAGCAGTTCTTC. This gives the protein CASTSEGHEQFF.

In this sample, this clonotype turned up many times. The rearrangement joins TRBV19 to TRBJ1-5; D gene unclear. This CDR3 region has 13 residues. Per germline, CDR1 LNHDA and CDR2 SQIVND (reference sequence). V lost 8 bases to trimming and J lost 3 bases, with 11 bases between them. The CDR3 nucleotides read TGTGCCAGTCGTAAGGGATACAATCAGCCCCAGCATTTT. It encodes CASRKGYNQPQHF.

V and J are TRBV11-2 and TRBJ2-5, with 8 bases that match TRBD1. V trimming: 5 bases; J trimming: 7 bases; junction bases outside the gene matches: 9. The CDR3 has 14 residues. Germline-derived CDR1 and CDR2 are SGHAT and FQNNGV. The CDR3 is CASSARTGKGTQYF. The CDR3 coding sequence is TGTGCCAGCAGCGCCAGGACAGGGAAAGGGACCCAGTACTTC.

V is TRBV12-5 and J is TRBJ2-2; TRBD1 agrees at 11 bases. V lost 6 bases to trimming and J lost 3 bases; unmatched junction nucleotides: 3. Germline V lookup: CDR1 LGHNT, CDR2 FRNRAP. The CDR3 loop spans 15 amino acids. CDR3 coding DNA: TGTGCTAGTGGACGGGGACAGGGGGACACCGGGGAGCTGTTTTTT. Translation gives CASGRGQGDTGELFF.

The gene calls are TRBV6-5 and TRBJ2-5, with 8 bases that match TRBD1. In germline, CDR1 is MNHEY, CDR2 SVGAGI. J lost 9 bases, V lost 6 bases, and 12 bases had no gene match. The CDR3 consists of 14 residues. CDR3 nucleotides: TGTGCCAGCAGCACAGGGGGGATCAATCAGCCCCAGTACTTC. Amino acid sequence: CASSTGGINQPQYF.

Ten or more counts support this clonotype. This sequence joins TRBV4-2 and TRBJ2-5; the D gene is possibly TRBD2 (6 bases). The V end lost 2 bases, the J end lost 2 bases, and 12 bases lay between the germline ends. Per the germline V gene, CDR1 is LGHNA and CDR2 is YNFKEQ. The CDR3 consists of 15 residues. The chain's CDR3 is CASSQRKGGQETQYF. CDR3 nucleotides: TGTGCCAGCAGCCAACGAAAAGGAGGGCAAGAGACCCAGTACTTC.

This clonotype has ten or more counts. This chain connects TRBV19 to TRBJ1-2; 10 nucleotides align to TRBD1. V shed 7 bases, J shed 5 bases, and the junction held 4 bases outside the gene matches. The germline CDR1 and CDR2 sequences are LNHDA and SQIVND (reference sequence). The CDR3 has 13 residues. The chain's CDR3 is CASNRDRGYGYTF. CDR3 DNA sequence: TGTGCCAGTAACCGGGACAGGGGATATGGCTACACCTTC.

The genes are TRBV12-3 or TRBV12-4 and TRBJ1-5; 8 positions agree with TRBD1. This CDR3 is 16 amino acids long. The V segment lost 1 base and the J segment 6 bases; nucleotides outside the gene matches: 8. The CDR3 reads CASSLGSRGRGQPQHF. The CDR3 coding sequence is TGTGCCAGCAGTTTAGGGTCCAGGGGGCGAGGTCAGCCCCAGCATTTT.